This TCR beta chain was observed in a study of blood T cell repertoires in COVID-19. Study background: The origin of the acute and convalescent COVID-19 samples was the United States, Italy and Spain.

The repertoire was sequenced with immunoSEQ multiplex PCR; TCRdb's copy has only in-frame clones and lacks some. The table includes fewer than 100,000 clones, roughly 90% detected once. V dropped 0 bases and J dropped 8 bases, with 8 bases sitting between them. This CDR3 contains 13 residues. Germline V gene lookup returns CDR1 SGDLS and CDR2 YYNGEE. The sample consisted of peripheral blood. The receptor was isolated from a man aged 60 to 75 with acute or convalescent COVID-19. J is TRBJ1-4 and V is TRBV9; D unresolved. CDR3 DNA sequence: TGTGCCAGCAGCGTAGTCGGAGGCGAAAAACTGTTTTTT. Translating it yields CASSVVGGEKLFF.